This T cell receptor beta chain was captured in a study of blood T cell repertoires in COVID-19. For the study at large: Collection of acute and convalescent COVID-19 samples took place in the United States, Italy and Spain. Sample material is recorded as cDNA or gDNA derived from T cells, B-cell-depleted T cells, or PBMCs.

V was clipped by 5 bases and J by 8 bases; unmatched bases: 11. The CDR3 loop spans 14 amino acids. Looked up from germline, CDR1 is SGHTA and CDR2 is FQGNSA. Authors' processing steps: Reference gene primer amplification in the assay estimated nucleated cell counts. The table came from immunoSEQ multiplex PCR; TCRdb's copy has only in-frame clones and leaves some out. D and trimming were read from the DNA, whereas the V and J calls and clone size are those reported in that table. The sample lists 40,000 to 50,000 clones; roughly four fifths were seen once. The TCR sequence derives from a man aged 40-50 years with active or convalescent COVID-19. Sequencing was performed on peripheral blood. The chain is built from TRBV7-2 and TRBJ1-2, with 7 bases identical to TRBD1. The CDR3 sequence is CASSTPWRGLGYTF. Here the CDR3 DNA reads TGTGCCAGCAGCACGCCTTGGAGGGGGCTCGGCTACACCTTC.